This is a list of T cell receptor beta chains from one sample in a study of CD8+CD57+ T cells in acquired aplastic anemia. TCRdb analysed the reads with MiXCR anew, one entry per CDR3 protein. Of some 150,000 distinct CDR3 sequences listed, more than 45% are singletons. The sample consisted of sorted CD4+, CD8+, or CD8+CD57+ T cells (not recorded which) from PBMCs. The receptor set was obtained from a human donor with aplastic anemia. Both conserved end residues are part of each CDR3. D genes are given only for firm matches. Size tells how often a clone was seen (once, few, many) or the class of an expanded clone, and some rows leave it out.

j_call v_call clone_size d_call cdr3_aa cdr3_nt
TRBJ1-2 TRBV15 many . CATSRDQLIYGYTF TGTGCCACCAGCAGAGACCAACTGATCTATGGCTACACCTTC
TRBJ1-1 TRBV6-1 . . CASGLILTGEAFF TGTGCCAGCGGGCTCATTTTGACAGGAGAAGCTTTCTTT
TRBJ1-4 TRBV7-6 many . CASSLREGAEKLFF TGTGCCAGCAGCTTAAGGGAGGGAGCCGAAAAACTGTTTTTT
TRBJ1-2 TRBV10-2 . TRBD1 CASSAHGQGAGYTF TGTGCCAGCAGTGCTCATGGACAGGGGGCCGGCTACACCTTC
TRBJ1-1 TRBV12-3/TRBV12-4 many . CASSFRVLNTEAFF TGTGCCAGCAGTTTTAGGGTATTGAACACTGAAGCTTTCTTT
TRBJ2-5 TRBV24-1 . . CATVWVQETQYF TGTGCCACCGTGTGGGTCCAAGAGACCCAGTACTTC
TRBJ1-6 TRBV20-1 once . CSARDGASYNSPLHF TGCAGTGCTAGGGACGGAGCCTCCTATAATTCACCCCTCCACTTT
TRBJ1-2 TRBV28 . . CASSFGGVRGYTF TGTGCCAGCAGTTTTGGGGGGGTGAGGGGCTACACCTTC
TRBJ1-5 TRBV10-3 many TRBD1 CATAKSGGDNQPQHF TGTGCCACGGCCAAGTCAGGGGGCGACAATCAGCCCCAGCATTTT
TRBJ1-5 TRBV20-1 . . CGARILGLRSNQSQHF TGCGGTGCTAGGATCCTCGGACTACGTAGCAATCAGTCCCAGCATTTT
TRBJ2-1 TRBV9 many TRBD1 CASSVGGDSNYNEQFF TGTGCCAGCAGCGTAGGAGGGGACAGCAATTACAATGAGCAGTTCTTC
TRBJ1-1 TRBV6-1 many TRBD1 CASSRRTGGTNTEAFF TGTGCCAGCAGTCGAAGGACAGGGGGCACGAACACTGAAGCTTTCTTT
TRBJ1-6 TRBV7-9 many . CASDAADRQYNSPLHF TGTGCCAGCGACGCCGCGGACAGACAATATAATTCACCCCTCCACTTT
TRBJ1-3 TRBV15 . . CATSPGHRLSGNTIYF TGTGCCACCAGCCCGGGGCACCGTCTCTCTGGAAACACCATATATTTT
TRBJ2-3 TRBV6-4 . . CASSASGTDTQYF TGTGCCAGCAGTGCTAGCGGCACAGATACGCAGTATTTT
TRBJ2-2 TRBV7-8 once . CASSLAPGELFF TGTGCCAGCAGCTTAGCTCCCGGGGAGCTGTTTTTT
TRBJ1-2 TRBV15 . . CATSKGGDNYGYTF TGTGCCACCAGCAAGGGCGGCGATAACTATGGCTACACCTTC